The 4 T cell receptor beta chains below all came from one sample that was sequenced in a study of neoadjuvant anti-PD-1 for oral cavity cancer. Documented time point: after neoadjuvant nivolumab, at surgical resection. TCRdb's table, derived via immunoSEQ multiplex PCR, lists solely in-frame clones and lacks some. Found here are tens of thousands of clones, 35% to 50% of them singletons; the top ten hold around 43%. Material: tumor tissue, obtained after nivolumab (anti-PD-1) treatment. The receptors were sampled from a person between 35 and 79 years old with oral cavity squamous cell carcinoma.

The chain joins TRBV2 to TRBJ1-2; D is uncertain. The CDR3 runs to 14 residues. The germline V and J ends were trimmed by 7 bases and 0 bases, with 12 bases remaining between them. CDR1 is SNHLY, CDR2 FYNNEI, per germline. The DNA for the CDR3 is TGTGCCAGCAAAAGAGGCGATCCTAACTATGGCTACACCTTC. Translated, it gives CASKRGDPNYGYTF. Using reference TRBV2 and TRBJ1-2 for the parts outside the CDR3, the full variable domain is EPEVTQTPSHQVTQMGQEVILRCVPISNHLYFYWYRQILGQKVEFLVSFYNNEISEKSEIFDDQFSVERPDGSNFTLKIRSTKLEDSAMYFCASKRGDPNYGYTFGSGTRLTVV.

The chain has TRBV15 and TRBJ1-2; perhaps TRBD1 as D (6 bases). CDR1 and CDR2 (germline): LNHNV, YYDKDF (reference sequence). Trimming took 5 bases from V and 6 from J, leaving 16 bases between them. The CDR3 totals 14 residues. The chain's CDR3 is CATSGLQGINGYTF. The CDR3 DNA sequence: TGTGCCACCAGCGGACTACAGGGAATCAATGGCTACACCTTC. The full variable domain, rest sourced from reference TRBV15 and TRBJ1-2, is DAMVIQNPRYQVTQFGKPVTLSCSQTLNHNVMYWYQQKSSQAPKLLFHYYDKDFNNEADTPDNFQSRRPNTSFCFLDIRSPGLGDTAMYLCATSGLQGINGYTFGSGTRLTVV.

J is TRBJ2-5 and V is TRBV19; D possibly matches TRBD1 or TRBD2 (5 bases each). Trimming removed 7 bases at V and 5 bases at J, with 14 bases between. The V gene's germline CDR1 is LNHDA and CDR2 SQIVND (reference sequence). This CDR3 comprises 13 residues. Here the CDR3 DNA reads TGTGCCAGTAAGGACGGGGCGGTGGAGACCCAGTACTTC. Translating gives CASKDGAVETQYF.

The V call is TRBV7-2, the J call TRBJ1-2, with 8 bases lining up with TRBD1. In germline, CDR1 is SGHTA, CDR2 FQGNSA. With 5 bases clipped from V and 6 bases from J, the junction kept 11 bases outside the gene matches. There are 15 residues in the CDR3. CDR3 protein: CASSRDRNPGNGYTF. The CDR3 nucleotides read TGTGCCAGCAGCCGGGACAGGAATCCTGGGAATGGCTACACCTTC.